Below are 19 T cell receptor beta chains sequenced from a single sample in a study of OX40 agonist ivuxolimab in advanced cancers. Produced via immunoSEQ multiplex PCR; TCRdb's table is partial and in-frame only. The data contain around 65,000 clones, about 80% of them singletons. Material: CD4+ or CD8+ T cells sorted from blood, obtained in a trial of the OX40 agonist ivuxolimab. The origin of the receptors is an adult with an advanced solid tumor such as melanoma, head and neck, liver or kidney cancer.

This clone was counted between two and nine times. The V and J genes are TRBV2 and TRBJ2-2; D is undetermined. Trimming shortened V by 2 bases and J by 0 bases, and 4 bases separated the two germline ends. The CDR3 covers 14 residues. Looked up from germline, CDR1 is SNHLY and CDR2 is FYNNEI. CDR3 sequence reads: CASSESSNTGELFF. CDR3 in DNA: TGTGCCAGCAGTGAATCCTCGAACACCGGGGAGCTGTTTTTT.

The count of this clone is one. This chain connects TRBV30 to TRBJ2-7, with a tentative D call TRBD2 (6 bases). This CDR3 contains 11 residues. From germline, CDR1 is GTSNPN and CDR2 SVGIG (reference sequence). V gave up 8 bases and J gave up 2 bases, with 10 bases separating them. The CDR3 protein is CARGTPYEQYF. The DNA for the CDR3 is TGTGCCCGGGGGACCCCCTACGAGCAGTACTTC.

The V call is TRBV6-6, the J call TRBJ2-7; no definite D call. CDR1 is MNHNY, CDR2 SVGAGI, per germline (reference sequence). V dropped 0 bases and J dropped 6 bases, with 9 bases sitting between them. This CDR3 is 13 amino acids long. This chain's CDR3 is CASSYSGYGEQYF. For the CDR3, the DNA is TGTGCCAGCAGTTACTCAGGGTACGGCGAGCAGTACTTC.

This clone was counted once. The chain recombines TRBV28 with TRBJ2-1; possibly TRBD2 for D (6 bases). Trimming left V 5 bases short and J 7 bases short, with 18 bases between. The CDR3 extends over 15 amino acids. The germline V gene encodes CDR1 MDHEN and CDR2 SYDVKM. CDR3 in amino acids: CASSPLGVGGNEQFF. CDR3 nucleotides: TGTGCCAGCAGTCCCTTGGGGGTTGGAGGGAATGAGCAGTTCTTC. The entire variable domain, with the rest obtained from reference TRBV28 and TRBJ2-1, is as follows: DVKVTQSSRYLVKRTGEKVFLECVQDMDHENMFWYRQDPGLGLRLIYFSYDVKMKEKGDIPEGYSVSREKKERFSLILESASTNQTSMYLCASSPLGVGGNEQFFGPGTRLTVL.

V usage is TRBV19 and J usage is TRBJ2-1; TRBD1 matches 9 bases. This CDR3 has 15 residues. Germline V CDR1 and CDR2: LNHDA, SQIVND (reference sequence). After removal of 5 bases from V and 3 bases from J, the junction contained 5 bases not matched to a gene. The CDR3 DNA reads as TGTGCCAGTAGTTCCGGGACAGGGTTCTACAATGAGCAGTTCTTC. The encoded protein is CASSSGTGFYNEQFF.

This clone has a single count. The chain joins TRBV6-1 to TRBJ2-2; the match to TRBD1 covers 8 bases. Trimming took 5 bases from V and 8 from J; bases not matched to a gene: 1. Germline-derived CDR1 and CDR2 are MNHNS and SASEGT. This CDR3 comprises 12 residues. CDR3 bases: TGTGCCAGCAGTACAGGGGGAGGGGAGCTGTTTTTT. Translating it yields CASSTGGGELFF.

The rearrangement links TRBV2 to TRBJ1-5, with D perhaps TRBD1 (6 bases). CDR3 length: 15 residues. CDR1 is SNHLY and CDR2 is FYNNEI in the germline V gene. The ends were cut back, 2 bases at V and 8 bases at J, with 16 bases in the middle. The DNA for the CDR3 is TGTGCCAGCAGTGAATGGGGGGCCCAAGGGGAGCCCCAGCATTTT. Amino acids: CASSEWGAQGEPQHF.

V gene TRBV7-9 combines with J gene TRBJ2-7; no clear D. The germline V gene encodes CDR1 SEHNR and CDR2 FQNEAQ (reference sequence). This CDR3 comprises 17 residues. Trimming took off 1 base at V and 1 base at J, with 17 bases between the two ends. The CDR3 coding sequence is TGTGCCAGCAGCTTAGGCCACCAAAACGTGGGATCCTACGAGCAGTACTTC. It translates to CASSLGHQNVGSYEQYF.

The chain recombines TRBV15 with TRBJ2-7; 12 bases align to TRBD2. CDR3 length: 15 residues. Germline CDR1 LNHNV, CDR2 YYDKDF (reference sequence). Trimming removed 4 bases from V and 2 bases from J; junction bases left unmatched: 3. This CDR3 is CATSIRLAGAYEQYF. CDR3 coding DNA: TGTGCCACCAGCATACGACTAGCGGGAGCCTACGAGCAGTACTTC.

Concerning this clone itself: Other DNA sequences within the sample encode an identical CDR3. V gene TRBV2 combines with J gene TRBJ2-2; 7 nucleotides agree with TRBD1. The germline V gene has CDR1 SNHLY and CDR2 FYNNEI. J was trimmed by 1 base and V by 5 bases; bases with no gene match: 1. This CDR3 contains 14 residues. The DNA for the CDR3 is TGTGCCAGCAGTAGGGACAGGAACACCGGGGAGCTGTTTTTT. It encodes CASSRDRNTGELFF.

Worth noting for this clone: A junction boundary mismatches the germline segment, possibly from a read error. V gene TRBV5-1 combines with J gene TRBJ2-5; D tentatively reads TRBD1 or TRBD2 (5 bases each). The germline V gene encodes CDR1 SGHRS and CDR2 YFSETQ. The CDR3 is 11 amino acids. The CDR3 DNA reads as TGCGCCAGCAGCGAAGCCGGGACCAAGTACTTC. This sequence encodes CASSEAGTKYF.

V is TRBV7-9 and J is TRBJ1-5; TRBD1 agrees at 11 bases. Germline CDR1 reads SEHNR; CDR2 reads FQNEAQ (reference sequence). This CDR3 has 15 amino acids. After removal of 5 bases from V and 4 bases from J, the junction contained 4 bases not matched to a gene. CDR3 sequence: CASSPGQGANQPQHF. DNA for the CDR3: TGTGCCAGCAGCCCCGGACAGGGGGCGAATCAGCCCCAGCATTTT.

By share, this clone counts as medium-sized. This sequence joins TRBV18 and TRBJ1-2, with D unclear. The CDR3 loop spans 15 amino acids. CDR1 is KGHSH and CDR2 is LQKENI in the germline V gene. V lost 0 bases and J 3 bases, leaving 11 bases between the germline ends. Written as DNA, the CDR3 is TGTGCCAGCTCACCACCGAAACCGACGGACTATGGCTACACCTTC. Its protein product is CASSPPKPTDYGYTF.

The V and J genes are TRBV11-1 and TRBJ2-6; TRBD1 agrees at 7 bases. The CDR3 length is 17 residues. The germline gives CDR1 SGHAT, CDR2 FQDESV (reference sequence). V lost 5 bases to trimming and J lost 0 bases; unmatched junction nucleotides: 7. The DNA of the CDR3 is TGTGCCAGCAGCCCACCGGGACAGCACTCTGGGGCCAACGTCCTGACTTTC. The encoded protein is CASSPPGQHSGANVLTF.

The chain has TRBV10-2 and TRBJ2-5, with 7 bases identical to TRBD2. This CDR3 spans 14 amino acids. V lost 10 bases and J lost 2; bases outside the gene matches: 10. Germline V CDR1 and CDR2: WSHSY, SAAADI. The CDR3 reads CATRLAPLQETQYF. The CDR3, as DNA: TGCGCCACCAGACTAGCCCCCTTACAAGAGACCCAGTACTTC.

This chain joins TRBV19 and TRBJ2-2, with TRBD1 identical over 10 bases. After removal of 6 bases from V and 5 bases from J, the junction contained 9 bases not matched to a gene. Germline V CDR1 and CDR2: LNHDA, SQIVND (reference sequence). The CDR3 spans 16 residues. The CDR3 reads CASSLARTGGTGELFF. The CDR3 DNA reads as TGTGCCAGTAGCCTAGCCCGGACAGGGGGAACCGGGGAGCTGTTTTTT.

The V and J genes are TRBV2 and TRBJ2-5; D possibly corresponds to TRBD2 (6 bases). This CDR3 has 14 amino acids. The germline V gene encodes CDR1 SNHLY and CDR2 FYNNEI. The V end was cut by 3 bases, the J end by 5 bases, with 13 bases between. Written as DNA, the CDR3 is TGTGCCAGCAGTGAGGCGGGGAGTGGGGAGACCCAGTACTTC. It specifies CASSEAGSGETQYF.

This clone was counted only a few times. The V and J genes are TRBV10-1 and TRBJ2-3, with 9 bases aligning to TRBD1. Unmatched junction bases numbered 10, after V lost 6 bases and J lost 3 bases. The V gene's germline CDR1 is WNHNN and CDR2 SYGVQD (reference sequence). The CDR3 extends over 16 amino acids. The CDR3, as DNA: TGCGCCAGCAGCGGTCGGTCGACAGGGGGTACAGATACGCAGTATTTT. This translates into CASSGRSTGGTDTQYF.

The CDR3 reads CSVRDSGNTEAFF. As DNA, the CDR3 is TGCAGCGTCCGGGACAGTGGGAACACTGAAGCTTTCTTT. The chain recombines TRBV29-1 with TRBJ1-1; 7 nucleotides agree with TRBD1. The CDR3 extends over 13 amino acids. The junction had 5 bases not matched to a gene; V was cut back by 6 bases and J by 1 base. Looked up from germline, CDR1 is SQVTM and CDR2 is ANQGSEA.